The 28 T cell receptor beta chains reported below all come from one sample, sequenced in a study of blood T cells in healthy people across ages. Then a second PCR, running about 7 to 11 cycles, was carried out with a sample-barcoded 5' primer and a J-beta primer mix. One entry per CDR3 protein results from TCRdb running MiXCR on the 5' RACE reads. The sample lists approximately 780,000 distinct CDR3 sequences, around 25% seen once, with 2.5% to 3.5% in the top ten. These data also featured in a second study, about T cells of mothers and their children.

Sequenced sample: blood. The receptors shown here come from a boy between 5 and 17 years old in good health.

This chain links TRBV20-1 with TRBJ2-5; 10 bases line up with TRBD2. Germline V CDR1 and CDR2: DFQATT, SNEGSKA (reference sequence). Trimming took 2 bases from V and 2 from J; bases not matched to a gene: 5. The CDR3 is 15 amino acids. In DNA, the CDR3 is TGCAGTGCTAGATTAGCGGGGGGAACTCAAGAGACCCAGTACTTC. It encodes CSARLAGGTQETQYF.

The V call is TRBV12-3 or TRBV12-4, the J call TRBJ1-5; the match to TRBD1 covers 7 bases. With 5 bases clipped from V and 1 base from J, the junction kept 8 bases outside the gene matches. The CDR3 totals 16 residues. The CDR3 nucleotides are TGTGCCAGCAGTCTGACAGGGCCTGGGAGCAATCAGCCCCAGCATTTT. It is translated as CASSLTGPGSNQPQHF.

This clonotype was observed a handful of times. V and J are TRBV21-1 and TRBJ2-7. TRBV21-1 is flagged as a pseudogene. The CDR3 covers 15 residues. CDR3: CASSKLRLRSYEQYV. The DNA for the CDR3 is TGTGCCAGCAGCAAATTGAGGCTACGGTCCTACGAGCAGTACGTC.

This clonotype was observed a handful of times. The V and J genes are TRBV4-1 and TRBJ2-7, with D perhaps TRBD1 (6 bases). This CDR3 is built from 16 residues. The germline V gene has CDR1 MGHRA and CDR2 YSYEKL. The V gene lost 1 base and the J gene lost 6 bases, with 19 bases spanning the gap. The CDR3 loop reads CASSQADLAGAGEQYF. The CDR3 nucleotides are TGCGCCAGCAGCCAAGCGGACCTCGCAGGGGCAGGCGAGCAGTACTTC.

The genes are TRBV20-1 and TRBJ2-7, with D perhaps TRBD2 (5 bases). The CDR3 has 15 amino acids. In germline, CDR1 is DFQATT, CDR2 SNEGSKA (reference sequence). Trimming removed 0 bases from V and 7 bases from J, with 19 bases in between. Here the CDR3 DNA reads TGCAGTGCTAGAGATAACTCACTGAGACGGGGAGAGCAGTACTTC. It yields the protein CSARDNSLRRGEQYF.

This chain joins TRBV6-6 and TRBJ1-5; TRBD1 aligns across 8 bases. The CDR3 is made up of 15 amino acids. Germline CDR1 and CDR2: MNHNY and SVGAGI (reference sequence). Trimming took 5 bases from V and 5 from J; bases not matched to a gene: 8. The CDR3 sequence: CASSQDRAGYQPQHF. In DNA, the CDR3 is TGTGCCAGCAGTCAGGACAGGGCAGGTTATCAGCCCCAGCATTTT.

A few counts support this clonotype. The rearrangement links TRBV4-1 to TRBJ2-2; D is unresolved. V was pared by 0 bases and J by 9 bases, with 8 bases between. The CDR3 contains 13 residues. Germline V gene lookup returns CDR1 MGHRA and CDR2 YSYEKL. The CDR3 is CASSQEQDRELFF. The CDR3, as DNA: TGCGCCAGCAGCCAAGAGCAGGACCGGGAGCTGTTTTTT.

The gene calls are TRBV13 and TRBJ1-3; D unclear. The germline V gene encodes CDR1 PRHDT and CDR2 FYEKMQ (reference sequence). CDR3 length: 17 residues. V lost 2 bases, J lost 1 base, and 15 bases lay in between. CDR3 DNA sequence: TGTGCCAGCAGCTTAAGTGGTTGGGAATCTTCTGGAAACACCATATATTTT. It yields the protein CASSLSGWESSGNTIYF. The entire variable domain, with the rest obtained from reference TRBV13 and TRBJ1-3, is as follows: AAGVIQSPRHLIKEKRETATLKCYPIPRHDTVYWYQQGPGQDPQFLISFYEKMQSDKGSIPDRFSAQQFSDYHSELNMSSLELGDSALYFCASSLSGWESSGNTIYFGEGSWLTVV.

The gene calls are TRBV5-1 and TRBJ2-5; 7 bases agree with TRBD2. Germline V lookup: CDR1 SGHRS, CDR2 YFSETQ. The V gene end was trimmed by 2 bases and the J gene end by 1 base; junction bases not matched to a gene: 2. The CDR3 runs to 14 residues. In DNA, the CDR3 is TGCGCCAGCAGCTTACGGACTAGCCAAGAGACCCAGTACTTC. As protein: CASSLRTSQETQYF. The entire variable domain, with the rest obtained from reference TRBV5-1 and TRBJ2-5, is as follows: KAGVTQTPRYLIKTRGQQVTLSCSPISGHRSVSWYQQTPGQGLQFLFEYFSETQRNKGNFPGRFSGRQFSNSRSEMNVSTLELGDSALYLCASSLRTSQETQYFGPGTRLLVL.

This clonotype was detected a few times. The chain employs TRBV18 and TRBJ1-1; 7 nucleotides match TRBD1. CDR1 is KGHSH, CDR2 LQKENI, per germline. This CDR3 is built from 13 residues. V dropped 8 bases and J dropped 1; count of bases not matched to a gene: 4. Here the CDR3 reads CASRQGENTEAFF. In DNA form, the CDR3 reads TGTGCCAGCCGACAGGGAGAGAACACTGAAGCTTTCTTT.

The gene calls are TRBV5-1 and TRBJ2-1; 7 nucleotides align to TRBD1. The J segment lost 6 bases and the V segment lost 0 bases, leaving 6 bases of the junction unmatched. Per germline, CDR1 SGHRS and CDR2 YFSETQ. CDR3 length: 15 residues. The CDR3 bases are TGCGCCAGCAGCTTGGGGACAGGAAGGTTCAATGAGCAGTTCTTC. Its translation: CASSLGTGRFNEQFF.

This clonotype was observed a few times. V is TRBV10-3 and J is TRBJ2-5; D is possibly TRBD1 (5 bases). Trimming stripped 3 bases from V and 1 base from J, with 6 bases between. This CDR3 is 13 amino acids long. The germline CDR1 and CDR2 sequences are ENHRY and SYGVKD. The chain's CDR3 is CAISDRAQETQYF. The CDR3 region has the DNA TGTGCCATCAGTGACAGGGCCCAAGAGACCCAGTACTTC.

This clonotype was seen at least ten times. CDR3 sequence (DNA): TGCGCCAGCAGGTCGGGCACCATTTATGGCTACACCTTC. This translates into CASRSGTIYGYTF. This chain joins TRBV5-1 and TRBJ1-2, with D uncertain. Germline assignment: CDR1 SGHRS and CDR2 YFSETQ. Trimming left V 5 bases short and J 5 bases short, with 13 bases between. This CDR3 is 13 amino acids long.

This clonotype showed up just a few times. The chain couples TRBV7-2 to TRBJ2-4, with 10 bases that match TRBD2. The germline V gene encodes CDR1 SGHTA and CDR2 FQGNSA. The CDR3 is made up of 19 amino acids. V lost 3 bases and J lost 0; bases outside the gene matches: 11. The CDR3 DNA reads TGTGCCAGCAGCTTGAGGCCTAGCGGGGGACCTGTAGCCAAAAACATTCAGTACTTC. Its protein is CASSLRPSGGPVAKNIQYF. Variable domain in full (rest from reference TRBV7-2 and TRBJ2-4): GAGVSQSPSNKVTEKGKDVELRCDPISGHTALYWYRQSLGQGLEFLIYFQGNSAPDKSGLPSDRFSAERTGGSVSTLTIQRTQQEDSAVYLCASSLRPSGGPVAKNIQYFGAGTRLSVL.

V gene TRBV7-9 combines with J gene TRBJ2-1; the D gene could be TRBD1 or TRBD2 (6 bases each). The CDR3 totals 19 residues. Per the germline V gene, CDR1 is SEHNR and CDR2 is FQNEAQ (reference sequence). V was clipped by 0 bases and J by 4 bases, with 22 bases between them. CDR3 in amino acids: CASSLARGLGGGRYNEQFF. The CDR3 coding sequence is TGTGCCAGCAGCTTAGCCCGAGGACTGGGGGGCGGAAGGTACAATGAGCAGTTCTTC.

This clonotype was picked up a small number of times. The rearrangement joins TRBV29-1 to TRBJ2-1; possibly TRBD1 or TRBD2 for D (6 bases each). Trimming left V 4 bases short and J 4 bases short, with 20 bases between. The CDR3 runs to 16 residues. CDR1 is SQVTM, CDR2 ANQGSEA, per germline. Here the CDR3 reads CSVGVGGGHIYNEQFF. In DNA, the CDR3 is TGCAGCGTTGGGGTAGGAGGGGGGCACATTTACAATGAGCAGTTCTTC.

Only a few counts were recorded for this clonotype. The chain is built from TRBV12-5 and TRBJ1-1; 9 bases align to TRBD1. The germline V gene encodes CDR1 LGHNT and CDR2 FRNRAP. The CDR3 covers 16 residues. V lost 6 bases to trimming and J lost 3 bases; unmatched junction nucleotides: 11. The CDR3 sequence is CASGTTGGVGYTEAFF. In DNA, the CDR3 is TGTGCTAGTGGGACTACAGGGGGCGTGGGGTACACTGAAGCTTTCTTT.

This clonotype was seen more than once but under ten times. The CDR3 loop is CASSVDGTGFNEKLFF. The CDR3 DNA reads TGTGCCAGCAGCGTAGACGGGACAGGGTTTAATGAAAAACTGTTTTTT. This chain joins TRBV9 and TRBJ1-4, with TRBD1 matching 9 bases. This CDR3 comprises 16 residues. J gave up 4 bases and V 0 bases, and 4 bases lay outside the gene matches. CDR1 and CDR2 (germline): SGDLS, YYNGEE. Using reference TRBV9 and TRBJ1-4 for the parts outside the CDR3, the full variable domain is DSGVTQTPKHLITATGQRVTLRCSPRSGDLSVYWYQQSLDQGLQFLIQYYNGEERAKGNILERFSAQQFPDLHSELNLSSLELGDSALYFCASSVDGTGFNEKLFFGSGTQLSVL.

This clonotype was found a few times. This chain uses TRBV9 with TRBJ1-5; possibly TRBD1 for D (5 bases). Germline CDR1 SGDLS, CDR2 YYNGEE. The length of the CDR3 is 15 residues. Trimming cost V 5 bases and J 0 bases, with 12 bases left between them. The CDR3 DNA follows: TGTGCCAGCAGTAGGGGATCAGGTAGCAATCAGCCCCAGCATTTT. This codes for CASSRGSGSNQPQHF.

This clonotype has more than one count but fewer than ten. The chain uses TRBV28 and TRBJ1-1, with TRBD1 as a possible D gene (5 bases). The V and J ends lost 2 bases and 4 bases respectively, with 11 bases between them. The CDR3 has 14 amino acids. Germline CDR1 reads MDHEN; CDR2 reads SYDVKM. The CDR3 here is CASSLRGEVTEAFF. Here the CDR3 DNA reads TGTGCCAGCAGTTTACGGGGGGAGGTCACTGAAGCTTTCTTT.

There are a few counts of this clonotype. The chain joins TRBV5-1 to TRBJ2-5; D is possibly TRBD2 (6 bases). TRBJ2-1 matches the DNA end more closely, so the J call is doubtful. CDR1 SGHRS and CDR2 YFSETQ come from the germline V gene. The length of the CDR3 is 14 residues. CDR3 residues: CASSRWGVDHEQFF. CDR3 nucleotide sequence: TGCGCCAGCAGCCGCTGGGGGGTGGACCATGAGCAGTTCTTC.

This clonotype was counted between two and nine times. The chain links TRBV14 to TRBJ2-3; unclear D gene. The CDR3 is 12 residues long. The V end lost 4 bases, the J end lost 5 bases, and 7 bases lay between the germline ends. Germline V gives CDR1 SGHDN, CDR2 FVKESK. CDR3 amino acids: CASSPFLDTQYF. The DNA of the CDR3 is TGTGCCAGCAGCCCCTTTTTAGATACGCAGTATTTT.

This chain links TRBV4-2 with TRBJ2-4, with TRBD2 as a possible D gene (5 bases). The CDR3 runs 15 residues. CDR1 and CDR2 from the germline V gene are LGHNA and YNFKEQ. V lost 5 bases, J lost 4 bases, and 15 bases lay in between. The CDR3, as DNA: TGTGCCAGCAGCGTCGACTACTCCGAGAAAAACATTCAGTACTTC. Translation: CASSVDYSEKNIQYF.

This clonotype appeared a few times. DNA for the CDR3: TGTGCCAGCAGCCCAGGGTTTGGGGATGAAAAACTGTTTTTT. This codes for CASSPGFGDEKLFF. The rearrangement links TRBV7-9 to TRBJ1-4; possibly TRBD1 for D (5 bases). V was trimmed by 5 bases and J by 6 bases, leaving 13 bases between them. From germline, CDR1 is SEHNR and CDR2 FQNEAQ (reference sequence). CDR3 length: 14 residues.

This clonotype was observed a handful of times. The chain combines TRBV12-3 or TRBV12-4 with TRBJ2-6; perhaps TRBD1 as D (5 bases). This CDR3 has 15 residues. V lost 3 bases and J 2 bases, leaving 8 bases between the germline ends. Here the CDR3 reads CASSFRVTGANVLTF. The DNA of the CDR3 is TGTGCCAGCAGTTTCAGGGTAACTGGGGCCAACGTCCTGACTTTC.

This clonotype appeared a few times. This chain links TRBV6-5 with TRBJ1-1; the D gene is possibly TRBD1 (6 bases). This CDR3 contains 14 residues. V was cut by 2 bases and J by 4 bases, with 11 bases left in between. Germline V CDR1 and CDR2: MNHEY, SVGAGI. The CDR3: CASSYEGGGTEAFF. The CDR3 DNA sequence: TGTGCCAGCAGTTACGAGGGGGGAGGCACTGAAGCTTTCTTT.

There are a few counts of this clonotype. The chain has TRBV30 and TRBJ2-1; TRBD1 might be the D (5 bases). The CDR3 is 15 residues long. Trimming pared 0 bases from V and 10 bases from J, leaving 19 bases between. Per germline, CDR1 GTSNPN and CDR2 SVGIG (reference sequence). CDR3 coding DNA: TGTGCCTGGAGTGTACAGGCTAGTGCGGCCCGGGAGCAGTTCTTC. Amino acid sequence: CAWSVQASAAREQFF.

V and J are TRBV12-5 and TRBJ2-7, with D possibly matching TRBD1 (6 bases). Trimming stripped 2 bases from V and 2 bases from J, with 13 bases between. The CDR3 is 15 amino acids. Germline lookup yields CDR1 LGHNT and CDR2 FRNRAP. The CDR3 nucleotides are TGTGCTAGTGGTTTGTCCCTCGGACAGCCCTACGAGCAGTACTTC. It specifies CASGLSLGQPYEQYF.